This T cell receptor beta chain appears in the sequencing data of a study of sequential checkpoint blockade in melanoma. The overall study: Each arm's sequence ended with maintenance nivolumab.

Treatment indicated: randomized to nivolumab then ipilimumab (arm A) or the reverse (arm B). PBMC sorting kept live CD3+CD8+ cells without CD19 or CD56. The method was immunoSEQ multiplex PCR; TCRdb's version includes in-frame clones alone and lacks a portion of them. The profile shows some 19,000 clones, about 70% of them singletons. The length of the CDR3 is 16 residues. The junction had 7 bases not matched to a gene; V was cut back by 2 bases and J by 5 bases. CDR1 is MNHEY, CDR2 SMNVEV, per germline (reference sequence). Material: CD8+ T cells sorted from blood (inferred from file names), obtained from a patient given nivolumab and ipilimumab in sequence. The V and J genes are TRBV27 and TRBJ2-5; 11 nucleotides agree with TRBD2. This receptor was taken from a human donor with melanoma. The CDR3 loop reads CASSLGLAGGGETQYF. The CDR3 nucleotides read TGTGCCAGCAGTTTAGGGCTAGCGGGAGGTGGGGAGACCCAGTACTTC.